These T cell receptor beta chains were read from a single sample in a study of control samples from healthy donors and cancer patients. Some clones are missing from TCRdb's copy, which holds only in-frame ones; the method was immunoSEQ multiplex PCR. The sample records around 67,000 clones, roughly 89% being singletons. The sequencing sample was made of PBMCs. The receptors come from a man in his sixties with colorectal cancer. CDR3s include the opening cysteine and the closing phenylalanine or tryptophan. A D gene is named only where the DNA matches it firmly. A row's size may be missing; if present it is once, few, many or a size class.

CDR3nt: TGCGCCCGCAGTGGACAGGGGGAGGGTGAGCAGTTCTTC
CDR3aa: CARSGQGEGEQFF
v_gene: TRBV10-1
d_gene: TRBD1
abundance: NA
j_gene: TRBJ2-1
len: 13

CDR3nt: TGCGCCAGCAGCCAACAGGTAGCGGGGGAGGCCTACAATGAGCAGTTCTTC
CDR3aa: CASSQQVAGEAYNEQFF
v_gene: TRBV5-1
d_gene: TRBD2
abundance: NA
j_gene: TRBJ2-1
len: 17

CDR3nt: TGTGCCAGCAGCTTAGTTGCGGGGTCCTACAATGAGCAGTTCTTC
CDR3aa: CASSLVAGSYNEQFF
v_gene: TRBV7-6
d_gene: NA
abundance: NA
j_gene: TRBJ2-1
len: 15

CDR3nt: TGTGCCAGTCTAGACGGGGGGGCCGGTGGAGAGACCCAGTACTTC
CDR3aa: CASLDGGAGGETQYF
v_gene: TRBV19
d_gene: TRBD2
abundance: once
j_gene: TRBJ2-5
len: 15

CDR3nt: TGCGCCAGCAGCCAAGGGGACAGGGACCATGGCTACACCTTC
CDR3aa: CASSQGDRDHGYTF
v_gene: TRBV4-3
d_gene: TRBD1
abundance: NA
j_gene: TRBJ1-2
len: 14

CDR3nt: TGTGCCAGCAGTCCCACAGGGACCCGGGACACCATATATTTT
CDR3aa: CASSPTGTRDTIYF
v_gene: TRBV6-5
d_gene: NA
abundance: NA
j_gene: TRBJ1-3
len: 14

CDR3nt: TGTGCCTGGAGTGTCGGAGGGGGTCAGCCCCAGCATTTT
CDR3aa: CAWSVGGGQPQHF
v_gene: TRBV30
d_gene: NA
abundance: few
j_gene: TRBJ1-5
len: 13

CDR3nt: TGTGCCAGCAGCTTGGGGACTAGCCTTCCCTACGAGCAGTACTTC
CDR3aa: CASSLGTSLPYEQYF
v_gene: TRBV5-4
d_gene: TRBD2
abundance: NA
j_gene: TRBJ2-7
len: 15

CDR3nt: TGCAGTGCTAGAGAAAACGAAGCTTTCTTT
CDR3aa: CSARENEAFF
v_gene: TRBV20-1
d_gene: NA
abundance: once
j_gene: TRBJ1-1
len: 10

CDR3nt: TGTGCCAGCAGCCTCGGGGGGTTTCCCTACAATGAGCAGTTCTTC
CDR3aa: CASSLGGFPYNEQFF
v_gene: TRBV6-2/TRBV6-3
d_gene: TRBD2
abundance: NA
j_gene: TRBJ2-1
len: 15

CDR3nt: TGTGCCAGCAGCTCTAGCGGGGGGGCCTACGAGCAGTACTTC
CDR3aa: CASSSSGGAYEQYF
v_gene: TRBV7-9
d_gene: TRBD2
abundance: NA
j_gene: TRBJ2-7
len: 14

CDR3nt: TGCGCCAGCAGCTTGGTCGCGGGAGTCACAGATACGCAGTATTTT
CDR3aa: CASSLVAGVTDTQYF
v_gene: TRBV5-1
d_gene: TRBD2
abundance: NA
j_gene: TRBJ2-3
len: 15

CDR3nt: TGTGCCAGCAGTATCCGTCCCGGGGGCGAGCGCACTGAAGCTTTCTTT
CDR3aa: CASSIRPGGERTEAFF
v_gene: TRBV7-8
d_gene: NA
abundance: NA
j_gene: TRBJ1-1
len: 16

CDR3nt: TGTGCCGGGTATGGAGGGGTCGGCTACACCTTC
CDR3aa: CAGYGGVGYTF
v_gene: TRBV2
d_gene: NA
abundance: NA
j_gene: TRBJ1-2
len: 11

CDR3nt: TGTGCCAGCAGCTTGAGGACAGGGAGAACAGATACGCAGTATTTT
CDR3aa: CASSLRTGRTDTQYF
v_gene: TRBV7-3
d_gene: TRBD1
abundance: NA
j_gene: TRBJ2-3
len: 15

CDR3nt: TGTGCCAGCAGCTTGGGCCCCGGGACAGAAAATGAGCAGTTCTTC
CDR3aa: CASSLGPGTENEQFF
v_gene: TRBV5-6
d_gene: TRBD1
abundance: NA
j_gene: TRBJ2-1
len: 15

CDR3nt: TGCAGTGCTAGTCCGGGGGCTCGGAAACTGTTTTTT
CDR3aa: CSASPGARKLFF
v_gene: TRBV20-1
d_gene: NA
abundance: NA
j_gene: TRBJ1-4
len: 12

CDR3nt: TGTGCCAGCAGCTTACGAGGCACTAACCAAGAGACCCAGTACTTC
CDR3aa: CASSLRGTNQETQYF
v_gene: TRBV7-9
d_gene: NA
abundance: NA
j_gene: TRBJ2-5
len: 15

CDR3nt: TGTGCCAGCAGCTTAGCCAGGGACTATGGCTACACCTTC
CDR3aa: CASSLARDYGYTF
v_gene: TRBV7-9
d_gene: NA
abundance: NA
j_gene: TRBJ1-2
len: 13

CDR3nt: TGTGCCAGCAGCTTAGGGGTCAATGAGCAGTTCTTC
CDR3aa: CASSLGVNEQFF
v_gene: TRBV7-9
d_gene: NA
abundance: NA
j_gene: TRBJ2-1
len: 12

CDR3nt: TGTGCCAGCAGCTTTCAGGGGGATACGCAGTATTTT
CDR3aa: CASSFQGDTQYF
v_gene: TRBV7-9
d_gene: NA
abundance: NA
j_gene: TRBJ2-3
len: 12

CDR3nt: TGCGCCAGCAGCGACGGGACAGGGGGAATGAACACTGAAGCTTTCTTT
CDR3aa: CASSDGTGGMNTEAFF
v_gene: TRBV10-1
d_gene: TRBD1
abundance: NA
j_gene: TRBJ1-1
len: 16

CDR3nt: TGTGCCAGCAGTTCCGACTGGGAGTCGATCGGCTACACCTTC
CDR3aa: CASSSDWESIGYTF
v_gene: TRBV28
d_gene: NA
abundance: NA
j_gene: TRBJ1-2
len: 14

CDR3nt: TGTGCCAGCAGCCTCCAGGCCGGGCCTAAGGTTCTAGATACGCAGTATTTT
CDR3aa: CASSLQAGPKVLDTQYF
v_gene: TRBV7-6
d_gene: NA
abundance: NA
j_gene: TRBJ2-3
len: 17

CDR3nt: TGCGCCAGCAGCTGGACGGACAGGTACCAAGAGACCCAGTACTTC
CDR3aa: CASSWTDRYQETQYF
v_gene: TRBV5-1
d_gene: TRBD1
abundance: NA
j_gene: TRBJ2-5
len: 15

CDR3nt: TGTGCCAGCAGCTTAAATAGCATGAACACTGAAGCTTTCTTT
CDR3aa: CASSLNSMNTEAFF
v_gene: TRBV5-4
d_gene: NA
abundance: NA
j_gene: TRBJ1-1
len: 14

CDR3nt: TGTGCCAGCAGCCAAAGATGGGGGGCCACGTACCAAGAGACCCAGTACTTC
CDR3aa: CASSQRWGATYQETQYF
v_gene: TRBV3-1/TRBV3-2
d_gene: NA
abundance: NA
j_gene: TRBJ2-5
len: 17

CDR3nt: TGCGCCAGCAGCCAAGAGAGGGACCAAGAGACCCAGTACTTC
CDR3aa: CASSQERDQETQYF
v_gene: TRBV4-3
d_gene: NA
abundance: NA
j_gene: TRBJ2-5
len: 14

CDR3nt: TGTGCCAGTAGTATGTTCGGACAGGGAAAGGGATCACCCCTCCACTTT
CDR3aa: CASSMFGQGKGSPLHF
v_gene: TRBV19
d_gene: TRBD1
abundance: NA
j_gene: TRBJ1-6
len: 16

CDR3nt: TGTGCCAGCTCATCCACCCGGACAGGGGGCGTCTATGGCTACACCTTC
CDR3aa: CASSSTRTGGVYGYTF
v_gene: TRBV18
d_gene: TRBD1
abundance: NA
j_gene: TRBJ1-2
len: 16

CDR3nt: TGTGCCAGCAGCCAAGGGGCCCCGACAGACTATGGCTACACCTTC
CDR3aa: CASSQGAPTDYGYTF
v_gene: TRBV4-2
d_gene: NA
abundance: NA
j_gene: TRBJ1-2
len: 15

CDR3nt: TGCGCCAGCAGTCAATCGGGGGTTTCGCCGTGTTCCTACGAGCAGTACTTC
CDR3aa: CASSQSGVSPCSYEQYF
v_gene: TRBV23-1
d_gene: NA
abundance: NA
j_gene: TRBJ2-7
len: 17

CDR3nt: TGCGCCAGCAGCCGGACGGACTCCTACAATGAGCAGTTCTTC
CDR3aa: CASSRTDSYNEQFF
v_gene: TRBV5-1
d_gene: NA
abundance: NA
j_gene: TRBJ2-1
len: 14

CDR3nt: TGTGCCAGCAGCGTAGGTTTAGGGCAGGTTCAGCCCCAGCATTTT
CDR3aa: CASSVGLGQVQPQHF
v_gene: TRBV9
d_gene: NA
abundance: once
j_gene: TRBJ1-5
len: 15

CDR3nt: TGCGCCAACCGTATCCAGGACACCGGGGAGCTGTTTTTT
CDR3aa: CANRIQDTGELFF
v_gene: TRBV5-1
d_gene: NA
abundance: NA
j_gene: TRBJ2-2
len: 13

CDR3nt: TGTGCCAGCAGCCTACTCCGGGACAGGGGTTACGAGCAGTACTTC
CDR3aa: CASSLLRDRGYEQYF
v_gene: TRBV6-5
d_gene: TRBD1
abundance: NA
j_gene: TRBJ2-7
len: 15

CDR3nt: TGTGCCTGGAGGCAGTACTGGACAGGGGGCGGTACGCAGTATTTT
CDR3aa: CAWRQYWTGGGTQYF
v_gene: TRBV30
d_gene: TRBD1
abundance: NA
j_gene: TRBJ2-3
len: 15

CDR3nt: TGCGCCAGCAGCTCGGGACAGGCGGCGGGGGCCAACGTCCTGACTTTC
CDR3aa: CASSSGQAAGANVLTF
v_gene: TRBV5-1
d_gene: TRBD1
abundance: once
j_gene: TRBJ2-6
len: 16

CDR3nt: TGTGCCAGCAGCCGACTAGCGGGGGGCAACAATGAGCAGTTCTTC
CDR3aa: CASSRLAGGNNEQFF
v_gene: TRBV6-5
d_gene: TRBD2
abundance: NA
j_gene: TRBJ2-1
len: 15

CDR3nt: TGTGCCAGCAGCTCGAATAATGGGGCTAATGAAAAACTGTTTTTT
CDR3aa: CASSSNNGANEKLFF
v_gene: TRBV7-7
d_gene: NA
abundance: NA
j_gene: TRBJ1-4
len: 15

CDR3nt: TGTGCCAGCAGCGGACCCGTTGGGGCCAACGTCCTGACTTTC
CDR3aa: CASSGPVGANVLTF
v_gene: TRBV9
d_gene: NA
abundance: once
j_gene: TRBJ2-6
len: 14